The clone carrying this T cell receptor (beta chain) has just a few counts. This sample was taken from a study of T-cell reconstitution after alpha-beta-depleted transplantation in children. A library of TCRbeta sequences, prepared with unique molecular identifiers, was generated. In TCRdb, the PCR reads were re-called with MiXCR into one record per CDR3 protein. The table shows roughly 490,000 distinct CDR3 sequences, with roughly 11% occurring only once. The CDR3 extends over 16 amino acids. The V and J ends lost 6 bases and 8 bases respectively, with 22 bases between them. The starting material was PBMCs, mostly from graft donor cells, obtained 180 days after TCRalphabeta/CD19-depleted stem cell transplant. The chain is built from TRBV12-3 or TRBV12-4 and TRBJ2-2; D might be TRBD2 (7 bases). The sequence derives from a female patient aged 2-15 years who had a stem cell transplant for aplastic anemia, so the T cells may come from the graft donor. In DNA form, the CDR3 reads TGTGCCAGCAGCCCTGCGGTGGGGAGGGGGGAAGGGGAGCTGTTTTTT. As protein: CASSPAVGRGEGELFF.